This paragraph covers one TCR beta chain sequence. TCRdb called the 5' RACE reads again in MiXCR, with one record for every CDR3 protein. The sample has 200,000 to 300,000 distinct CDR3 sequences, about 10% seen once. Germline-derived CDR1 and CDR2 are SGHVS and FNYEAQ. This CDR3 has 16 residues. V was clipped by 3 bases and J by 4 bases; unmatched bases: 9. The data were taken from a study of identical twins. The receptor's source is a man aged 45-60 years in good health. The sequencing input was memory T cells sorted from blood. The chain carries TRBV7-6 and TRBJ2-5; 9 positions match TRBD2. The CDR3 spells CASSFNLLSGRETQYF. The CDR3 nucleotides read TGTGCCAGCAGCTTTAACCTTCTTAGCGGGAGAGAGACCCAGTACTTC.